This T cell receptor (beta chain) was documented in a study of PD-1 blockade in classical Hodgkin lymphoma. About the research overall: It was nivolumab at 3 mg/kg, given intravenously every 2 weeks, that patients received.

Profiled with immunoSEQ multiplex PCR; TCRdb holds only in-frame clones, not every one. The sample carries tens of thousands of clones, around 69% recorded once. Brentuximab vedotin exposure varied, and every patient relapsed after autologous stem cell transplantation. This clone showed up just once. The receptor was derived from a human donor with classical Hodgkin lymphoma. Sequences were derived from peripheral blood mononuclear cells (PBMCs), sampled at baseline.

The CDR3 sequence: CASSLVSNTQYF. In DNA form, the CDR3 reads TGTGCCAGTAGTCTTGTCTCGAATACGCAGTATTTT. The rearrangement joins TRBV19 to TRBJ2-3; no clear D. Germline V lookup: CDR1 LNHDA, CDR2 SQIVND (reference sequence). The CDR3 contains 12 residues. The V end lost 5 bases, the J end lost 7 bases, and 10 bases lay between the germline ends. The whole variable domain, filled in from reference TRBV19 and TRBJ2-3, reads DGGITQSPKYLFRKEGQNVTLSCEQNLNHDAMYWYRQDPGQGLRLIYYSQIVNDFQKGDIAEGYSVSREKKESFPLTVTSAQKNPTAFYLCASSLVSNTQYFGPGTRLTVL.